This passage covers 6 T cell receptor beta chains from one sample sequenced in a study of beta chain features in type 1 diabetes. Study findings and constraints: The study found moderately but significantly shorter TCRB CDR3s in all four CD4+ subsets of Type 1 diabetes patients.

cDNA synthesis used the whole RNA isolate, giving expressed TCRB sequences. TCRdb keeps only in-frame clones here, not all; method: immunoSEQ multiplex PCR. The sample yields 640,000 or so clones, about an eighth seen once. Their antigen targets remain unknown. Material: naive CD4+ T cells from blood. These receptors all stem from a man aged 18 to 35 with type 1 diabetes.

The chain links TRBV14 to TRBJ1-2; D not resolved. Trimming took off 1 base at V and 7 bases at J, with 7 bases between the two ends. Germline V gives CDR1 SGHDN, CDR2 FVKESK. This CDR3 is 12 amino acids long. The CDR3 DNA sequence: TGTGCCAGCAGCCAAGGACGGAGTGGCTACACCTTC. Translated, it gives CASSQGRSGYTF.

This clone was counted a few times. J is TRBJ2-7 and V is TRBV29-1; D is ambiguous. Germline V gives CDR1 SQVTM, CDR2 ANQGSEA. The CDR3 totals 12 residues. V was trimmed by 4 bases and J by 5 bases, leaving 12 bases between them. For the CDR3, the DNA is TGCAGCGTTGTTGACAACGTCAACGAGCAGTACTTC. The encoded protein is CSVVDNVNEQYF.

This clone showed up just a few times. CDR3 sequence: CASSLGLPGPQHF. The CDR3, as DNA: TGTGCCAGCAGCTTAGGCCTTCCCGGGCCCCAGCATTTT. The chain links TRBV7-2 to TRBJ1-5; D is uncertain. CDR3 length equals 13 residues. Germline CDR1 SGHTA, CDR2 FQGNSA. V was pared by 1 base and J by 9 bases, with 10 bases between.

This clone occurred a few times. J is TRBJ2-5 and V is TRBV4-1, with D perhaps matching TRBD2 (6 bases). Germline V gives CDR1 MGHRA, CDR2 YSYEKL. V was shortened by 4 bases and J by 4 bases, with 13 bases between the two germline ends. CDR3 size: 14 residues. CDR3 DNA sequence: TGCGCCAGCAGCCGGGAGGACCTTCCAGAGACCCAGTACTTC. Its translation is CASSREDLPETQYF.

V usage is TRBV25-1 and J usage is TRBJ2-2; TRBD1 might be the D (5 bases). This CDR3 contains 12 residues. Germline CDR1 is MGHDK and CDR2 is SYGVNS. The CDR3 DNA is TGTGCAGTGGGGCTTGCCACCGGGGAGCTGTTTTTT. Translation gives CAVGLATGELFF.

In DNA, the CDR3 is TGTGCCAGCTCACCACCGTTCGGGAGGGGGCATCAGCCCCAGCATTTT. Translation gives CASSPPFGRGHQPQHF. This chain uses TRBV18 with TRBJ1-5, with 7 nucleotides matching TRBD1. V gave up 0 bases and J gave up 5 bases; unmatched junction bases: 7. This CDR3 comprises 16 residues. Germline CDR1 KGHSH, CDR2 LQKENI.